This T cell receptor beta chain derives from a study of cytomegalovirus exposure and HLA in healthy donors. With 60 Vbeta and 13 Jbeta primers, the PCR was carried out. Under the authors' procedure: The authors later counted 70 million to 85 million unique TCR beta chains, 9.5 million to 13 million of them shared. Sequenced by immunoSEQ multiplex PCR; TCRdb stores in-frame clones only, minus some. The D gene and trimming were derived from the DNA, and the V and J assignments and clone size from that table. There are some 140,000 clones in the sample; roughly three quarters occur only once, and 2% to 2.5% lies in the top ten. Germline V CDR1 and CDR2: MDHEN, SYDVKM. V shed 5 bases, J shed 3 bases, and the junction held 23 bases outside the gene matches. This CDR3 is built from 20 residues.

The sequenced material came from PBMCs. This clonotype was sampled from a young man in good health and CMV-seronegative. V is TRBV28 and J is TRBJ2-7; TRBD2 agrees at 9 bases. CDR3 nucleotide sequence: TGTGCCAGCAGTCTCCCCCGGGGGGGCCCCCCGGCGGGAGGGTACTACGAGCAGTACTTC. It translates to CASSLPRGGPPAGGYYEQYF.